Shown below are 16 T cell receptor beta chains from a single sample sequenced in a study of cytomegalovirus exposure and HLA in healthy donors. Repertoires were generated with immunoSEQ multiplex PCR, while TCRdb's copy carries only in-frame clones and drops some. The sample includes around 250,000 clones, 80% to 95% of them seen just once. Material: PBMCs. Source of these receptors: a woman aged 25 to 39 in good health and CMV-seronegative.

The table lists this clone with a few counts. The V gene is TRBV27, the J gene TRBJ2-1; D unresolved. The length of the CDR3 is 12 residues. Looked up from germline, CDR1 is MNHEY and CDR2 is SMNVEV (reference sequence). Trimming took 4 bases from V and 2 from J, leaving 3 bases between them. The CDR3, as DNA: TGTGCCAGCAGTTCTACCTACAATGAGCAGTTCTTC. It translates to CASSSTYNEQFF.

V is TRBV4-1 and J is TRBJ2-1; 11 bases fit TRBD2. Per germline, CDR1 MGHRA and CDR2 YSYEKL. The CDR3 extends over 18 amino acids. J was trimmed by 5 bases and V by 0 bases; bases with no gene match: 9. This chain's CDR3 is CASSQDGVAGGVNNEQFF. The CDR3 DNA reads TGCGCCAGCAGCCAAGACGGAGTAGCGGGAGGGGTCAACAATGAGCAGTTCTTC.

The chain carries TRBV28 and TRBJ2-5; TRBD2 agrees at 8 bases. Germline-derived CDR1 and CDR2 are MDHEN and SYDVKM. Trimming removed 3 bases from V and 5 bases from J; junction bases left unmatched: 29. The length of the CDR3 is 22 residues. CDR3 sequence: CASSFHPGTTTSEQVRLETQYF. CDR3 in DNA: TGTGCCAGCAGTTTTCACCCCGGGACAACGACTAGCGAGCAGGTCAGATTGGAGACCCAGTACTTC.

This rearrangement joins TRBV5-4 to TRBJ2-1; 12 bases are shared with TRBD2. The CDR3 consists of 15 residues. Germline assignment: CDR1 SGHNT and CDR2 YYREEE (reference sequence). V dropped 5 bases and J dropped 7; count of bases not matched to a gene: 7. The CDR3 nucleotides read TGTGCCAGCAGATCCTCTAGCGGGAGGGTGAATGAGCAGTTCTTC. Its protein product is CASRSSSGRVNEQFF.

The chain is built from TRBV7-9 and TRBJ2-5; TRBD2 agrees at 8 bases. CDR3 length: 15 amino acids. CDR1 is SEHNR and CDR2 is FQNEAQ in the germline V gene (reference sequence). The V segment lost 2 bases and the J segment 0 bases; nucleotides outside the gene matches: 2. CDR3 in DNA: TGTGCCAGCAGCTTACGGGAGGGGTACCAAGAGACCCAGTACTTC. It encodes CASSLREGYQETQYF.

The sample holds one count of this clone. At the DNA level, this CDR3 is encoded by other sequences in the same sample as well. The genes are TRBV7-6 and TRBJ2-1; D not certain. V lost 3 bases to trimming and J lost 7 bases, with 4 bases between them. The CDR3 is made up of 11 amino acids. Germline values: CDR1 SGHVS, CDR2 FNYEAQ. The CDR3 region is CASSLNNEQFF. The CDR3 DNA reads TGTGCCAGCAGCTTGAATAATGAGCAGTTCTTC.

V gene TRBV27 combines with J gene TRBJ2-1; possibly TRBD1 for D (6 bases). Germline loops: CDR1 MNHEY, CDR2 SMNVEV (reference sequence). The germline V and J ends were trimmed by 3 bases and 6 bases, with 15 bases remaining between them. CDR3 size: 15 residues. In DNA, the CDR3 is TGTGCCAGCAGTTTGCAGGGGTTGTTATCCAATGAGCAGTTCTTC. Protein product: CASSLQGLLSNEQFF.

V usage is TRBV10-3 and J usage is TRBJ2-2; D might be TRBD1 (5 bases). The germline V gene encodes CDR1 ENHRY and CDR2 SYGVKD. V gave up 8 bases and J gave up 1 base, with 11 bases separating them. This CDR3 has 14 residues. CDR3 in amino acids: CAISARENTGELFF. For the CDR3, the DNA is TGTGCCATCTCTGCCAGGGAGAACACCGGGGAGCTGTTTTTT.

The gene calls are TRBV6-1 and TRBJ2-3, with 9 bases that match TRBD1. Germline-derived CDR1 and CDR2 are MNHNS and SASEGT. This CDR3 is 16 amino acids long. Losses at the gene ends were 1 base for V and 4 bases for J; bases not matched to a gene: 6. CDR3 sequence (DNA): TGTGCCAGCAGTGAAGTTACAGGGGGCGTCGCAGATACGCAGTATTTT. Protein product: CASSEVTGGVADTQYF.

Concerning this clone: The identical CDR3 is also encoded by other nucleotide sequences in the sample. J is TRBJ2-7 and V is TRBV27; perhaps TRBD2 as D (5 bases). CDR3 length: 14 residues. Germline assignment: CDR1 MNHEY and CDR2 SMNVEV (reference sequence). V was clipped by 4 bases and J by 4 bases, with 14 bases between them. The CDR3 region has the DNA TGTGCCAGCAGTTCCCTATCTAGCAGTTACGAGCAGTACTTC. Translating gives CASSSLSSSYEQYF.

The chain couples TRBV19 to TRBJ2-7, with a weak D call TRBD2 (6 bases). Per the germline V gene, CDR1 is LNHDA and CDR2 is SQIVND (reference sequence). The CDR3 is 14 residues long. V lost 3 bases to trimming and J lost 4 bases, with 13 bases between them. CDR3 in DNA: TGTGCCAGTAGTATGGTCGGGGGAGCGTACGAGCAGTACTTC. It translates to CASSMVGGAYEQYF.

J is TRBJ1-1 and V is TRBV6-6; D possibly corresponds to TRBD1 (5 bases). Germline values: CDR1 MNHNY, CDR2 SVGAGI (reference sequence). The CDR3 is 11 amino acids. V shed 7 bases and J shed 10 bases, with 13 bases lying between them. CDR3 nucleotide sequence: TGTGCCAGCACGGGGGGATGGGTAGCTTTCTTT. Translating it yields CASTGGWVAFF.

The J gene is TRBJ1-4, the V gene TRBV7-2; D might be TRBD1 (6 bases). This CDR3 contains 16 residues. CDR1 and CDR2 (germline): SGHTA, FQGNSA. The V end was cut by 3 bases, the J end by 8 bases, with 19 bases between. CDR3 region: CASSFMGGRGREKLFF. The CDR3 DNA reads TGTGCCAGCAGCTTCATGGGGGGCAGGGGCAGGGAAAAACTGTTTTTT.

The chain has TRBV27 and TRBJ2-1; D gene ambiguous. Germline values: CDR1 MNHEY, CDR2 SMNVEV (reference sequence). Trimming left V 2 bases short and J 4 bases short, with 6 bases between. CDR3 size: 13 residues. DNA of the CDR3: TGTGCCAGCAGTTTACCCCCGTACAATGAGCAGTTCTTC. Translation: CASSLPPYNEQFF.

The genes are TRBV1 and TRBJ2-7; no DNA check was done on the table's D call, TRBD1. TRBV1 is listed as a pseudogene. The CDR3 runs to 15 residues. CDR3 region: CTSSHSRDRNDEQYF. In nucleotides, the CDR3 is TGCACCAGCAGCCACTCCCGGGACAGGAACGACGAGCAGTACTTC.

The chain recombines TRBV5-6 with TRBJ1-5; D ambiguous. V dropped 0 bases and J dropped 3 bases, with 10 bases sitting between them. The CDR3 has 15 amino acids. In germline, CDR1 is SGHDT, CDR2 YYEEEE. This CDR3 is CASSLAGTSNQPQHF. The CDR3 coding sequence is TGTGCCAGCAGCTTGGCCGGAACATCCAATCAGCCCCAGCATTTT.